This T cell receptor beta chain was documented in a study of T cell changes during pregnancy in multiple sclerosis. Generated by immunoSEQ multiplex PCR, the TCRdb table keeps only in-frame clones and is missing some. The sample yields approximately 69,000 clones, over 75% seen once. V was pared by 1 base and J by 2 bases, with 15 bases between. This CDR3 contains 17 residues. Germline CDR1 SGHRS, CDR2 YFSETQ. The J gene is TRBJ1-4, the V gene TRBV5-1; the D gene is possibly TRBD1 (5 bases). Here the sequenced sample was CD4+ T cells from peripheral blood mononuclear cells, taken in the third trimester of pregnancy. The sequence was obtained from a female donor in good health, enrolled as a control in a pregnancy study. The CDR3 DNA is TGCGCCAGCAGCTTGTCGACCGGGAGGGGCACTAATGAAAAACTGTTTTTT. It is translated as CASSLSTGRGTNEKLFF.